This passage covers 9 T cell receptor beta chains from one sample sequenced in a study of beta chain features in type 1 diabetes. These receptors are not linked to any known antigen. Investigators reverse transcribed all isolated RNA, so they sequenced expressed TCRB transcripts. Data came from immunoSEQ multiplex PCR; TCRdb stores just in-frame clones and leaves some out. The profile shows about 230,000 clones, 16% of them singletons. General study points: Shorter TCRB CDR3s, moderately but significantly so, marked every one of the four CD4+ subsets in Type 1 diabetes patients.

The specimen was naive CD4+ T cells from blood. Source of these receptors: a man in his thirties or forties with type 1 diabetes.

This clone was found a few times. The CDR3 sequence: CSVELRGANVLTF. In DNA, the CDR3 is TGCAGCGTTGAATTACGGGGGGCCAACGTCCTGACTTTC. The chain employs TRBV29-1 and TRBJ2-6, with D hard to call. The CDR3 covers 13 residues. Germline V gives CDR1 SQVTM, CDR2 ANQGSEA. The germline V and J ends were trimmed by 2 bases and 4 bases, with 6 bases remaining between them.

The CDR3 bases are TGTGCCAGCAGTCTACTATCTAGCGGTAGCACAGATACGCAGTATTTT. This sequence encodes CASSLLSSGSTDTQYF. The chain employs TRBV27 and TRBJ2-3; TRBD2 matches at 7 bases. The V gene end was trimmed by 5 bases and the J gene end by 0 bases; junction bases not matched to a gene: 8. Germline CDR1 MNHEY, CDR2 SMNVEV (reference sequence). The CDR3 has 16 amino acids.

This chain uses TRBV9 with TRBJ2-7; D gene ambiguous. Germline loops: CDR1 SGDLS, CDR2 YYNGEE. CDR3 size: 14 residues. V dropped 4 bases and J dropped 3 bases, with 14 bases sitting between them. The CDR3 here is CASSPRGRLYEQYF. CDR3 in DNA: TGTGCCAGCAGCCCTCGAGGCCGCCTCTACGAGCAGTACTTC.

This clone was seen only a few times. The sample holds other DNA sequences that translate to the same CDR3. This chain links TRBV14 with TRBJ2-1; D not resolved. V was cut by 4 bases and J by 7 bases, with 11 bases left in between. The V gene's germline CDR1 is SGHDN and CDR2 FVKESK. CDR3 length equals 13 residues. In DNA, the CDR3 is TGTGCCAGCAGCCTGCGCGTAGATAATGAGCAGTTCTTC. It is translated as CASSLRVDNEQFF. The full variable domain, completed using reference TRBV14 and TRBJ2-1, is EAGVTQFPSHSVIEKGQTVTLRCDPISGHDNLYWYRRVMGKEIKFLLHFVKESKQDESGMPNNRFLAERTGGTYSTLKVQPAELEDSGVYFCASSLRVDNEQFFGPGTRLTVL.

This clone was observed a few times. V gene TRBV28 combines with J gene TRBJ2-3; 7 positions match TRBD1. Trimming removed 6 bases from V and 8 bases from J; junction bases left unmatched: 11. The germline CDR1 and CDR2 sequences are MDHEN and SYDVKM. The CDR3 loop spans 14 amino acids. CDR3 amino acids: CASRPSGTAVTQYF. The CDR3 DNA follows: TGTGCCAGCAGACCCTCCGGGACAGCGGTTACGCAGTATTTT.

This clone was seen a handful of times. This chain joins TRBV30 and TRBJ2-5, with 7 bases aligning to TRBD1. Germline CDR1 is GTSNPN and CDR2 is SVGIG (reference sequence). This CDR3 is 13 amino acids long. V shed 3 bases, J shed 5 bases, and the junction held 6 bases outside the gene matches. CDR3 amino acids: CAWSINRGETQYF. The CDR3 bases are TGTGCCTGGAGCATCAACAGGGGTGAGACCCAGTACTTC.

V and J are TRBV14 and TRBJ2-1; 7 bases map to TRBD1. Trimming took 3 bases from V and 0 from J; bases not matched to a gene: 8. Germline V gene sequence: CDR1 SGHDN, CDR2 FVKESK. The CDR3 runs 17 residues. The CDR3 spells CASSQPGTAHSYNEQFF. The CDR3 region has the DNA TGTGCCAGCAGCCAGCCCGGGACAGCCCACTCCTACAATGAGCAGTTCTTC.

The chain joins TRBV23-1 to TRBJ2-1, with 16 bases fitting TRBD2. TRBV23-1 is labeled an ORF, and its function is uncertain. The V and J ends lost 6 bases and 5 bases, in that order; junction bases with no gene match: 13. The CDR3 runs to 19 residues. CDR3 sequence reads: CASRGTGTSGRVFHNEQFF. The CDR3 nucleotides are TGCGCCAGCAGGGGCACCGGGACTAGCGGGAGGGTTTTCCACAATGAGCAGTTCTTC.

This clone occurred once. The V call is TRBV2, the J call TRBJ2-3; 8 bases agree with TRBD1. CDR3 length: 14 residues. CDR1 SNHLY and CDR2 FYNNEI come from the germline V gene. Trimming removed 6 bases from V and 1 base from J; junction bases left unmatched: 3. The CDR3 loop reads CASSPTGGTDTQYF. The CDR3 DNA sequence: TGTGCCAGCAGCCCGACAGGGGGCACAGATACGCAGTATTTT. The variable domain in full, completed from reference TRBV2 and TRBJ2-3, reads EPEVTQTPSHQVTQMGQEVILRCVPISNHLYFYWYRQILGQKVEFLVSFYNNEISEKSEIFDDQFSVERPDGSNFTLKIRSTKLEDSAMYFCASSPTGGTDTQYFGPGTRLTVL.